What follows are 24 T cell receptor beta chains derived from one specimen sequenced in a study of CD8 T cells in Susac syndrome. The RNA input was 0.5 to 1 ug, and it was reverse transcribed with random hexamers. Each CDR3 protein gets one entry after TCRdb re-called the immunoSEQ multiplex PCR reads with MiXCR. Of almost 450,000 distinct CDR3 sequences listed, approximately 85% were seen once; the top ten hold about 0.12%. The sequenced material came from CD8+ T cells from PBMCs. The origin of the receptors is a human donor with multiple sclerosis.

The chain recombines TRBV27 with TRBJ2-7; D may be TRBD1 (5 bases). Germline CDR1 and CDR2: MNHEY and SMNVEV (reference sequence). Trimming took off 2 bases at V and 5 bases at J, with 16 bases between the two ends. The CDR3 loop spans 15 amino acids. The CDR3 reads CASSLADSSSHEQYF. The CDR3 DNA is TGTGCCAGCAGTTTAGCCGACAGTTCATCCCACGAGCAGTACTTC.

Worth noting for this clonotype: The junction departs from germline at one end; a sequencing error may be responsible. The chain couples TRBV6-1 to TRBJ1-2; D call uncertain. CDR1 and CDR2 from the germline V gene are MNHNS and SASEGT. This CDR3 region has 14 residues. The CDR3 DNA is TGTGCCAGCAGTGGGATAGATCCTAAGTATGGCTACACCTTC. Translated, it gives CASSGIDPKYGYTF.

This chain uses TRBV4-1 with TRBJ2-3; TRBD2 matches 11 bases. This CDR3 is built from 16 residues. After removal of 3 bases from V and 5 bases from J, the junction contained 7 bases not matched to a gene. Looked up from germline, CDR1 is MGHRA and CDR2 is YSYEKL. The CDR3 sequence: CASSQLTSGILDTQYF. The DNA for the CDR3 is TGCGCCAGCAGCCAGTTGACTAGCGGGATCTTAGATACGCAGTATTTT.

The chain joins TRBV27 to TRBJ2-7; TRBD2 matches at 8 bases. The junction had 7 bases not matched to a gene; V was cut back by 0 bases and J by 3 bases. CDR3 length equals 16 residues. Germline-derived CDR1 and CDR2 are MNHEY and SMNVEV (reference sequence). CDR3 bases: TGTGCCAGCAGTTTATCTTGGGGACTAGACGACTACGAGCAGTACTTC. Translating it yields CASSLSWGLDDYEQYF.

A few counts support this clonotype. V and J are TRBV7-2 and TRBJ1-1; D is unclear. The CDR3 spans 13 residues. V lost 8 bases to trimming and J lost 1 base, with 11 bases between them. Germline CDR1 and CDR2: SGHTA and FQGNSA. The DNA for the CDR3 is TGTGCCAGCGGCAGGCATCCGAACACTGAAGCTTTCTTT. This gives the protein CASGRHPNTEAFF.

V is TRBV5-1 and J is TRBJ2-7; D is uncertain. The CDR3 has 15 amino acids. CDR1 is SGHRS, CDR2 YFSETQ, per germline. V was cut by 0 bases and J by 3 bases, with 13 bases left in between. The CDR3 protein is CASSLAEKAHYEQYF. CDR3 nucleotides: TGCGCCAGCAGCTTGGCAGAAAAGGCGCACTACGAGCAGTACTTC.

The chain has TRBV28 and TRBJ2-7; D not resolved. The CDR3 is 15 amino acids. V shed 6 bases and J shed 0 bases, with 15 bases lying between them. Germline V CDR1 and CDR2: MDHEN, SYDVKM. The CDR3, as DNA: TGTGCCAGCAGCCCCTTATGGGAAAGCTCCTACGAGCAGTACTTC. Translation: CASSPLWESSYEQYF.

The chain employs TRBV7-9 and TRBJ2-5; D is unclear. The ends were cut back, 1 base at V and 2 bases at J, with 11 bases in the middle. The germline gives CDR1 SEHNR, CDR2 FQNEAQ (reference sequence). This CDR3 is built from 15 residues. The DNA for the CDR3 is TGTGCCAGCAGCTTAGGGGCCACGCGGCAAGAGACCCAGTACTTC. Translation gives CASSLGATRQETQYF.

This clonotype was observed a few times. The chain couples TRBV5-1 to TRBJ1-3, with D uncertain. Trimming shortened V by 4 bases and J by 4 bases, and 18 bases separated the two germline ends. Germline V gives CDR1 SGHRS, CDR2 YFSETQ. This CDR3 has 16 residues. As DNA, the CDR3 is TGCGCCAGCAGCAAGTGGGGAGACGGCGAAGGAAACACCATATATTTT. This codes for CASSKWGDGEGNTIYF.

The rearrangement joins TRBV27 to TRBJ2-3, with D possibly matching TRBD2 (6 bases). The CDR3 is made up of 16 amino acids. The germline V and J ends were trimmed by 1 base and 4 bases, with 15 bases remaining between them. Per germline, CDR1 MNHEY and CDR2 SMNVEV (reference sequence). In DNA, the CDR3 is TGTGCCAGCAGTTTATGGTCGGGAGTCAGCGCAGATACGCAGTATTTT. This encodes CASSLWSGVSADTQYF.

V gene TRBV30 combines with J gene TRBJ2-7, with no clear D. This CDR3 has 13 residues. Germline V gives CDR1 GTSNPN, CDR2 SVGIG (reference sequence). Trimming stripped 1 base from V and 5 bases from J, with 12 bases between. The CDR3 nucleotides are TGTGCCTGGAGTGGGGCAGTCGCCCACGAGCAGTACTTC. The encoded protein is CAWSGAVAHEQYF.

The rearrangement links TRBV5-1 to TRBJ2-3; a weak D match, TRBD1 (6 bases). Between the trimmed V and J ends, which lost 3 bases and 2 bases, there was a span of 13 bases. Germline CDR1 and CDR2: SGHRS and YFSETQ. The CDR3 sequence is 15 residues long. For the CDR3, the DNA is TGCGCCAGCAGCTCGTATCAGGGGTCCACAGATACGCAGTATTTT. It translates to CASSSYQGSTDTQYF. Full variable domain (outside the CDR3, taken from reference TRBV5-1 and TRBJ2-3): KAGVTQTPRYLIKTRGQQVTLSCSPISGHRSVSWYQQTPGQGLQFLFEYFSETQRNKGNFPGRFSGRQFSNSRSEMNVSTLELGDSALYLCASSSYQGSTDTQYFGPGTRLTVL.

The chain carries TRBV5-1 and TRBJ2-7, with a possible D match to TRBD2 (6 bases). Between the trimmed V and J ends, which lost 0 bases and 6 bases, there was a span of 16 bases. The CDR3 has 15 amino acids. CDR1 is SGHRS, CDR2 YFSETQ, per germline. The CDR3 DNA sequence: TGCGCCAGCAGCTTGGACTGGGGGGAGTCCAGCGAGCAGTACTTC. It yields the protein CASSLDWGESSEQYF.

The chain has TRBV7-6 and TRBJ2-7; D is unresolved. Trimming cost V 1 base and J 6 bases, with 13 bases left between them. This CDR3 is built from 14 residues. Germline loops: CDR1 SGHVS, CDR2 FNYEAQ. The CDR3 spells CASSLEVVGAEQYF. The CDR3 DNA reads TGTGCCAGCAGCTTAGAGGTCGTAGGAGCCGAGCAGTACTTC.

The chain is built from TRBV6-1 and TRBJ1-2; unclear D gene. V lost 6 bases, J lost 0 bases, and 8 bases lay in between. The CDR3 has 13 residues. The germline V gene encodes CDR1 MNHNS and CDR2 SASEGT. For the CDR3, the DNA is TGTGCCAGCAGGGGAGGGACTAACTATGGCTACACCTTC. Translated, it gives CASRGGTNYGYTF.

This chain uses TRBV14 with TRBJ2-7, with 7 bases lining up with TRBD1. Trimming removed 6 bases from V and 5 bases from J; junction bases left unmatched: 7. In germline, CDR1 is SGHDN, CDR2 FVKESK. This CDR3 region has 13 residues. DNA of the CDR3: TGTGCCAGCAGGACGACAGGGTTCGACGAGCAGTACTTC. This gives the protein CASRTTGFDEQYF.

The J gene is TRBJ2-7, the V gene TRBV29-1, with 7 bases aligning to TRBD2. The CDR3 length is 14 residues. Germline trimming cut 2 bases from V and 2 bases from J; bases unmatched to any gene: 6. Germline CDR1 SQVTM, CDR2 ANQGSEA. CDR3 protein: CSVEFAGAPYEQYF. The CDR3 DNA sequence: TGCAGCGTTGAATTCGCGGGAGCGCCCTACGAGCAGTACTTC.

The genes are TRBV7-2 and TRBJ1-1; 9 positions match TRBD1. This CDR3 has 15 amino acids. Per germline, CDR1 SGHTA and CDR2 FQGNSA. V dropped 5 bases and J dropped 6; count of bases not matched to a gene: 10. This CDR3 reads CASSEARDRAPEAFF. The CDR3 DNA reads as TGTGCCAGCAGCGAAGCCCGGGACAGGGCACCTGAAGCTTTCTTT.

The CDR3 reads CAWTAASSYNSPLHF. Written as DNA, the CDR3 is TGTGCCTGGACGGCCGCGAGCTCCTATAATTCACCCCTCCACTTT. This chain joins TRBV30 and TRBJ1-6; D remains unclear. The CDR3 totals 15 residues. V was trimmed by 4 bases and J by 0 bases, leaving 10 bases between them. The germline V gene has CDR1 GTSNPN and CDR2 SVGIG (reference sequence).

The rearrangement joins TRBV7-9 to TRBJ1-2; D perhaps matches TRBD1 (5 bases). V lost 3 bases and J 6 bases, leaving 14 bases between the germline ends. The CDR3 extends over 14 amino acids. Germline-derived CDR1 and CDR2 are SEHNR and FQNEAQ (reference sequence). The chain's CDR3 is CASSFSGTGDGYTF. The DNA for the CDR3 is TGTGCCAGCAGCTTTTCCGGGACCGGGGATGGCTACACCTTC.

This clonotype was seen more than once but under ten times. The genes are TRBV27 and TRBJ1-5; 7 bases fit TRBD1. CDR1 and CDR2 from the germline V gene are MNHEY and SMNVEV (reference sequence). The CDR3 is 14 residues long. V shed 4 bases, J shed 4 bases, and the junction held 4 bases outside the gene matches. The CDR3 DNA sequence: TGTGCCAGCAGTTCCGGGACAGCGAATCAGCCCCAGCATTTT. It translates to CASSSGTANQPQHF.

The rearrangement links TRBV27 to TRBJ2-7; no clear D gene. The V end lost 2 bases, the J end lost 3 bases, and 11 bases lay between the germline ends. Per the germline V gene, CDR1 is MNHEY and CDR2 is SMNVEV (reference sequence). The CDR3 length is 14 residues. Written as DNA, the CDR3 is TGTGCCAGCAGTTTAGGCACTATGGACTACGAGCAGTACTTC. This gives the protein CASSLGTMDYEQYF.

The chain joins TRBV7-6 to TRBJ2-1; the match to TRBD2 covers 10 bases. The CDR3 sequence is 16 residues long. With V trimmed by 4 bases and J by 10 bases, 13 bases remained unmatched. CDR1 is SGHVS, CDR2 FNYEAQ, per germline. Here the CDR3 DNA reads TGTGCCAGCAGCTGGCCTCCCAGCGGGGGGGCGGGGGAGCAGTTCTTC. This codes for CASSWPPSGGAGEQFF. Full variable domain (outside the CDR3, taken from reference TRBV7-6 and TRBJ2-1): GAGVSQSPRYKVTKRGQDVALRCDPISGHVSLYWYRQALGQGPEFLTYFNYEAQQDKSGLPNDRFSAERPEGSISTLTIQRTEQRDSAMYRCASSWPPSGGAGEQFFGPGTRLTVL.

V usage is TRBV7-6 and J usage is TRBJ2-3; D remains ambiguous. V gave up 0 bases and J gave up 4 bases, with 14 bases separating them. Germline V lookup: CDR1 SGHVS, CDR2 FNYEAQ. This CDR3 is built from 16 residues. The CDR3 coding sequence is TGTGCCAGCAGCTTAGCACGGATGACGTGGTCAGATACGCAGTATTTT. It is translated as CASSLARMTWSDTQYF.